This T cell receptor (beta chain) was profiled in a study of blood T cells in healthy people across ages. A second PCR, run for about 6 to 11 cycles, used a sample-barcoded 5' primer plus a J-beta primer mix. One entry per CDR3 protein results from TCRdb running MiXCR on the 5' RACE reads. Of 700,000 to 850,000 distinct CDR3 sequences listed, roughly 34% were seen once; the top ten hold over 10%. Trimming took off 8 bases at V and 6 bases at J, with 17 bases between the two ends. This CDR3 region has 14 residues. Germline V gene sequence: CDR1 MRHNA, CDR2 SNTAGT. The chain couples TRBV6-4 to TRBJ2-1; D may be TRBD1 (6 bases). Sequenced material: blood. The sequence derives from a man aged 18-30 years in good health. CDR3 amino acids: CASGQETGTNEQFF. CDR3 coding DNA: TGTGCCAGCGGCCAAGAAACAGGGACCAATGAGCAGTTCTTC.